The rows below give T cell receptor beta chains drawn from one sample of a study of regulatory T cells in long-lasting Graves disease. TCRdb processed the multiplex PCR reads anew with MiXCR; each CDR3 protein has one entry. This table holds fewer than 450,000 distinct CDR3 sequences, around 20% found once. The material sequenced was peripheral blood mononuclear cells (PBMCs), taken when the disease was refractory, from a patient treated with antithyroid drugs. These receptor sequences come from a female donor with Graves disease. The CDR3 runs from the conserved cysteine through the conserved F or W. A D gene is named only where the DNA matches it firmly. Expanded clones get a size class; other rows say once, few or many, or leave the size out.

>TRBV28|many|TRBJ1-2|TRBD1|14
TGTGCCAGCAGAGGACAGGGAGAGAGCTATGGCTACACCTTC
CASRGQGESYGYTF
>TRBV20-1|.|TRBJ1-6|TRBD1|15
TGCAGTGCAAGCCGGGACAGGGGAAATAATTCACCCCTCCACTTT
CSASRDRGNNSPLHF
>TRBV29-1|.|TRBJ1-1|.|14
TGCAGCTCCACCGGGAGGGAGAGGAACACTGAAGCTTTCTTT
CSSTGRERNTEAFF
>TRBV28|few|TRBJ1-2|.|15
TGTGCCAGCAGTCAGGGTCTCTTACTCCTCTATGGCTACACCTTC
CASSQGLLLLYGYTF
>TRBV28|.|TRBJ1-2|TRBD1|17
TGTGCCAGCGCCTTTGAACAGGGGGCTCAGCCCCAGCCTGGCTACACCTTC
CASAFEQGAQPQPGYTF
>TRBV7-2|many|TRBJ2-1|.|16
TGTGCCAGCAGCTCCAGAGTAGCGCCTTCCTACAATGAGCAGTTCTTC
CASSSRVAPSYNEQFF
>TRBV6-5|many|TRBJ1-1|.|13
TGTGCCAGCAGTTTACAGGGCTACACTGAAGCTTTCTTT
CASSLQGYTEAFF
>TRBV2|many|TRBJ1-2|TRBD1|15
TGTGCCAGCAGACCTGACAGGGTTACTAACTATGGCTACACCTTC
CASRPDRVTNYGYTF
>TRBV19|.|TRBJ2-7|.|14
TGTGCCAGTAGTACTCGAGTTGTCTCCTACGAGCAGTACTTC
CASSTRVVSYEQYF
>TRBV28|many|TRBJ1-2|.|16
TGTGCCAGCAGTTTCGTCGCCCTGAACCGCAACTATGGCTACACCTTC
CASSFVALNRNYGYTF
>TRBV10-3|many|TRBJ2-7|TRBD1|12
TGTGCCATCCGGGACAGGACCTACGAGCAGTACTTC
CAIRDRTYEQYF
>TRBV2|many|TRBJ1-1|.|13
TGTGCCAGCCTCGGCGCGGGAAGCACGGAAGCTTTCTTT
CASLGAGSTEAFF
>TRBV7-2|.|TRBJ1-1|.|14
TGTGCCACCTATAGGGAGCGGGCGGACACTGAAGCTTTCTTT
CATYRERADTEAFF
>TRBV7-8|.|TRBJ1-1|.|16
TGTGCCAGCAGCCAGAGACAGCTTAGCATGAACACTGAAGCTTTCTTT
CASSQRQLSMNTEAFF
>TRBV3-1|.|TRBJ1-5|TRBD1|19
TGTGCCAGCAGCGACACAACCGCTACAGGGGGCATGGGCAATCAGCCCCAGCATTTT
CASSDTTATGGMGNQPQHF
>TRBV4-1|.|TRBJ2-5|TRBD2|15
TGCGCCAGCAGCCGGAGGGAGGGCCTGGTGGAGACCCAGTACTTC
CASSRREGLVETQYF
>TRBV29-1|many|TRBJ1-2|TRBD1|13
TGCAGCGTCGCGACCGGGACAGGCTATGGCTACACCTTC
CSVATGTGYGYTF
>TRBV2|.|TRBJ1-1|.|12
TGTGCCAGCAGTGGGAGGGGAACTGAAGCTTTCTTT
CASSGRGTEAFF
>TRBV5-4|many|TRBJ1-2|TRBD1|13
TGTGCCTCCTCCGGACAGGGTGACTATGGCTACACCTTC
CASSGQGDYGYTF
>TRBV6-9|many|TRBJ2-7|.|15
TGTGCCAGCAGTTTAACGACAGGTTACTCCTACGAGCAGTACTTC
CASSLTTGYSYEQYF
>TRBV7-2|many|TRBJ2-7|TRBD2|17
TGTGCCAGCAGCTTTTTCCCTAGCGGGAGTCTTTTGCGCGAGCAGTACTTC
CASSFFPSGSLLREQYF
>TRBV7-9|many|TRBJ2-2|.|13
TGTGCCAGCAGCCCCGACTACACCGGGGAGCTGTTTTTT
CASSPDYTGELFF
>TRBV2|many|TRBJ2-7|TRBD1|12
TGTGCCAGCAGGGGGGACAGGGGCGAGCAGTACTTC
CASRGDRGEQYF
>TRBV2|few|TRBJ2-2|.|15
TGTGCCAGCAAACGTCAGGTCTCACCGACCGGGGAGCTGTTTTTT
CASKRQVSPTGELFF
>TRBV19|few|TRBJ1-1|.|14
TGTGCCAGTAGTATCGTTAACGTGAACACTGAAGCTTTCTTT
CASSIVNVNTEAFF
>TRBV20-1|.|TRBJ2-7|.|13
TGCAGTGCTAGAGTGGGAAAAAAATACGAGCAGTACTTC
CSARVGKKYEQYF
>TRBV5-1|few|TRBJ2-7|.|14
TGCGCCAGCAGCTTGGTTGTCGGCCGCTACGAGCAGTACTTC
CASSLVVGRYEQYF
>TRBV28|few|TRBJ1-1|TRBD1|14
TGTGCCAGCGGTTCGGCACAGGGGGGCTCTGAAGCTTTCTTT
CASGSAQGGSEAFF
>TRBV5-4|few|TRBJ1-2|.|15
TGTGCCAGCAGCTCCGGACCGCGAGCTAACTATGGCTACACCTTC
CASSSGPRANYGYTF
>TRBV19|.|TRBJ1-2|TRBD1|14
TGTGCCACCGAAAAGCCGGGACAGATATATGGCTACACCTTC
CATEKPGQIYGYTF
>TRBV7-8|many|TRBJ2-7|TRBD1|14
TGTGCCAGCAGCTTCTACAGGGGAGAAGGCGAGCAGTACTTC
CASSFYRGEGEQYF
>TRBV2|many|TRBJ2-7|.|13
TGTGCCAGCAGTGTTCCAGGTACCTACGAGCAGTACTTC
CASSVPGTYEQYF
>TRBV9|.|TRBJ2-7|.|16
TGTGCCAGCAGCGTAGACCCGGACAGCAGAGACTACGAGCAGTACTTC
CASSVDPDSRDYEQYF
>TRBV28|many|TRBJ1-5|.|12
TGTGCCAGCAGTCCAGGGTTCCAGCCCCAGCATTTT
CASSPGFQPQHF
>TRBV30|.|TRBJ2-2|.|14
TGTGCCTGGAGTATGGACTTAGGGACCGGGGAGCTGTTTTTT
CAWSMDLGTGELFF
>TRBV30|.|TRBJ2-7|.|13
TGTGCCTGGAGTGTACTCGGAGTTTACGAGCAGTACTTC
CAWSVLGVYEQYF
>TRBV20-1|.|TRBJ2-3|TRBD1|17
TGCAGTGCTAGAGACTTAGAGACAGGGGGTAGGGCAGATACGCAGTATTTT
CSARDLETGGRADTQYF
>TRBV19|few|TRBJ1-5|.|15
TGTGCCAGTAGTGAAGGAAGAAGCGGCTATCAGCCCCAGCATTTT
CASSEGRSGYQPQHF
>TRBV7-9|.|TRBJ2-2|.|18
TGTGCCAGCAGCTTAAGAGTCAAGGAGGGACGGAACACCGGGGAGCTGTTTTTT
CASSLRVKEGRNTGELFF